This T cell receptor (beta chain) was captured by sequencing in a study of blood T cell repertoires in COVID-19. Overall study context: Nucleic acid was either cDNA or gDNA, and it came from T cells, B-cell-depleted T cells, or PBMCs.

Generated by immunoSEQ multiplex PCR, the TCRdb table keeps only in-frame clones and is missing some. Counted here are some 99,000 clones, roughly 82% occurring once; the ten biggest clones make up roughly 8.2%. The CDR3 is 14 residues long. After removal of 11 bases from V and 5 bases from J, the junction contained 10 bases not matched to a gene. Germline CDR1 is MNHNY and CDR2 is SVGAGI (reference sequence). The source material was peripheral blood. The chain joins TRBV6-6 to TRBJ1-3; 9 bases align to TRBD1. The clonotype comes from a woman older than 75 with active or convalescent COVID-19. CDR3: CASHYRGQRNTIYF. CDR3 nucleotide sequence: TGTGCCTCACACTACAGGGGGCAGAGAAACACCATATATTTT.